Only one count was recorded for the clone carrying this T cell receptor (beta chain). The CDR3 is 14 amino acids. The V and J ends lost 5 bases and 6 bases, in that order; junction bases with no gene match: 6. Germline V lookup: CDR1 LNHDA, CDR2 SQIVND (reference sequence). Assay used: immunoSEQ multiplex PCR; TCRdb lists only in-frame clones, some missing. Of nearly 80,000 clones listed, 80% to 95% are singletons. The data stem from a study of technical replicates of blood from several donors. This sequence joins TRBV19 and TRBJ1-5; TRBD1 aligns across 8 bases. The sequence was obtained from a human donor in good health. Sequences were obtained from T cells isolated from PBMCs. The CDR3 region is CASSWGTGSQPQHF. The CDR3 nucleotides are TGTGCCAGTAGTTGGGGGACAGGAAGTCAGCCCCAGCATTTT.